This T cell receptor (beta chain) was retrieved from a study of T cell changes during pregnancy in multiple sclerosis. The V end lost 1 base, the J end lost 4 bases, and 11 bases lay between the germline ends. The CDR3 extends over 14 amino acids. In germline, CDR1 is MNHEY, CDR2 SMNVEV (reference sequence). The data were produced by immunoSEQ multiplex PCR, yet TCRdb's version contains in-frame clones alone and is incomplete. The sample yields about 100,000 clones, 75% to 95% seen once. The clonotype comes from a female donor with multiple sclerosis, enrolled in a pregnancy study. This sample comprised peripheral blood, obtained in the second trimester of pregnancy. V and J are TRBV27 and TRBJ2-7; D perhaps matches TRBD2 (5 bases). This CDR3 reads CASSLYPDLYEQYF. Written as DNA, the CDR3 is TGTGCCAGCAGTTTATACCCGGACTTATACGAGCAGTACTTC.